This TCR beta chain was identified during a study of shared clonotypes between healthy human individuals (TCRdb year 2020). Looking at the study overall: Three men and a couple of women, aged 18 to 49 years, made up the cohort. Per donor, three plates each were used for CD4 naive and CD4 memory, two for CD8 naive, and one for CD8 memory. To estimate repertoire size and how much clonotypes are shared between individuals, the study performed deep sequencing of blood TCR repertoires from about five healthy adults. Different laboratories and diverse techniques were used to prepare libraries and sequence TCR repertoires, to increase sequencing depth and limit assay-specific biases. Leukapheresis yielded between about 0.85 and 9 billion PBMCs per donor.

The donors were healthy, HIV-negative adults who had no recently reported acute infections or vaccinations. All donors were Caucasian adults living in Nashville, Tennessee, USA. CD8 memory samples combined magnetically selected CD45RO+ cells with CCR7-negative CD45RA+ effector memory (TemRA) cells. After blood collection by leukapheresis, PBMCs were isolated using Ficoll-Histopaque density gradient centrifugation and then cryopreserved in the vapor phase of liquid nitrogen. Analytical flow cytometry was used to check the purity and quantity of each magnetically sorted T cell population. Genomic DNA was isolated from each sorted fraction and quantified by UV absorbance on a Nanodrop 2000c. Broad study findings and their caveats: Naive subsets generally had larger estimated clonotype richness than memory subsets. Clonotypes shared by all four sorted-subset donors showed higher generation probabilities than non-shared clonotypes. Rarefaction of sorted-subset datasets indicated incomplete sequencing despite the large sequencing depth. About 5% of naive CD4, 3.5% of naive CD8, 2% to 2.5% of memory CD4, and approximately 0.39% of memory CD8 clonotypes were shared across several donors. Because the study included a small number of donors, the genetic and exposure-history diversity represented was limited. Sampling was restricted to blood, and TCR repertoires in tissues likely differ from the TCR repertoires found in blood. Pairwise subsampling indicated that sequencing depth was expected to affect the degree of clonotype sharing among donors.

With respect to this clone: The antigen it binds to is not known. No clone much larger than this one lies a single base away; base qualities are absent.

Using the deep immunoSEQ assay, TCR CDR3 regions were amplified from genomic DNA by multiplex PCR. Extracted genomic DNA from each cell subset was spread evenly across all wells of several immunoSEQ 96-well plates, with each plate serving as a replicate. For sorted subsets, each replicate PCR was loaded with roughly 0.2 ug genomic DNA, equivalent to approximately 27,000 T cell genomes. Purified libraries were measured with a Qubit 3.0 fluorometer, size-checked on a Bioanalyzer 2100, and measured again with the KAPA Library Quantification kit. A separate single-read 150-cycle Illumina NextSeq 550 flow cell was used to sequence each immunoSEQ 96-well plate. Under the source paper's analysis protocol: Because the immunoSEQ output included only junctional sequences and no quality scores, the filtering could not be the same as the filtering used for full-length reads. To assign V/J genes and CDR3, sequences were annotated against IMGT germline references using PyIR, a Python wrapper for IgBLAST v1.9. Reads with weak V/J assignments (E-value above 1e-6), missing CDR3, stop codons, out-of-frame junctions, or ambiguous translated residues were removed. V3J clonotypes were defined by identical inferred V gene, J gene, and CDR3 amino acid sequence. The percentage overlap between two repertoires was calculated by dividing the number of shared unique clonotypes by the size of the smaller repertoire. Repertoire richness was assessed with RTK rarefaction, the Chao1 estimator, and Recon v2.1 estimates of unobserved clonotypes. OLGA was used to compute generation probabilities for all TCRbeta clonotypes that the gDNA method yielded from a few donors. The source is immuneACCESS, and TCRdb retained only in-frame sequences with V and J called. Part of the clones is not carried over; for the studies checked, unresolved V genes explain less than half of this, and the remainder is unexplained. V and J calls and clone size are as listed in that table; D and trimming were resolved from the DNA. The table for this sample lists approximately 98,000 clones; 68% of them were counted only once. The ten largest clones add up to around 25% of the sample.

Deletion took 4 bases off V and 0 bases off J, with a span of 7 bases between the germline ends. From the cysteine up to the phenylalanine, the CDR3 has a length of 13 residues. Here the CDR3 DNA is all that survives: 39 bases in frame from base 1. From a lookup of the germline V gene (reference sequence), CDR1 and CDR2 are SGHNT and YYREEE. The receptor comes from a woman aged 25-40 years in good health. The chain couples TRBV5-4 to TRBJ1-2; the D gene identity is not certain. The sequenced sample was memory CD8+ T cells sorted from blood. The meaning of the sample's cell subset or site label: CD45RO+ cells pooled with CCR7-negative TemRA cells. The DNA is TGTGCCAGCAGCACCGAGACTAACTATGGCTACACCTTC. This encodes CASSTETNYGYTF.